One and the same sample provided the 27 T cell receptor beta chains below, sequenced in a study of T cells in narcolepsy. Sequencing was performed with immunoSEQ multiplex PCR; in TCRdb, only in-frame clones are kept and a portion is missing. The data contain around 25,000 clones, approximately 80% of them singletons. Sequenced input: memory (CD45RA-) CD4+ T cells from blood. All receptors come from a human donor in good health.

The J gene is TRBJ1-1, the V gene TRBV4-1; D is possibly TRBD1 (5 bases). Germline loops: CDR1 MGHRA, CDR2 YSYEKL. V lost 0 bases to trimming and J lost 3 bases, with 8 bases between them. The CDR3 contains 14 residues. As DNA, the CDR3 is TGCGCCAGCAGCCAAGACAGGGAACACACTGAAGCTTTCTTT. It codes for CASSQDREHTEAFF.

The V gene is TRBV5-8, the J gene TRBJ1-5, with 7 nucleotides matching TRBD1. V shed 5 bases, J shed 6 bases, and the junction held 8 bases outside the gene matches. This CDR3 has 14 residues. CDR1 is SGHTS, CDR2 YDEGEE, per germline. The CDR3 DNA reads TGTGCCAGCAGGCGGGACAGCGGACCTCAGCCCCAGCATTTT. It codes for CASRRDSGPQPQHF. The full variable domain, in which reference TRBV5-8 and TRBJ1-5 provide the parts outside the CDR3, is EAGVTQSPTHLIKTRGQQATLRCSPISGHTSVYWYQQALGLGLQFLLWYDEGEERNRGNFPPRFSGRQFPNYSSELNVNALELEDSALYLCASRRDSGPQPQHFGDGTRLSIL.

The chain combines TRBV7-2 with TRBJ2-3; D possibly corresponds to TRBD2 (6 bases). Between the trimmed V and J ends, which lost 2 bases and 0 bases, there was a span of 9 bases. Germline CDR1 SGHTA, CDR2 FQGNSA. CDR3 length: 15 residues. The CDR3 loop reads CASSLIAASTDTQYF. DNA for the CDR3: TGTGCCAGCAGCTTAATAGCGGCTAGCACAGATACGCAGTATTTT.

This clone was observed a single time. This chain joins TRBV18 and TRBJ2-3; 9 bases line up with TRBD1. This CDR3 is built from 15 residues. Trimming at V came to 3 bases and at J to 3 bases, leaving 4 bases not matched to a gene. Germline V gene lookup returns CDR1 KGHSH and CDR2 LQKENI. CDR3 amino acids: CASSPRQGGTDTQYF. Written as DNA, the CDR3 is TGTGCCAGCTCACCTCGACAGGGGGGAACAGATACGCAGTATTTT. The full variable domain, its missing parts supplied by reference TRBV18 and TRBJ2-3, is NAGVMQNPRHLVRRRGQEARLRCSPMKGHSHVYWYRQLPEEGLKFMVYLQKENIIDESGMPKERFSAEFPKEGPSILRIQQVVRGDSAAYFCASSPRQGGTDTQYFGPGTRLTVL.

J is TRBJ2-5 and V is TRBV11-2, with 10 positions matching TRBD2. Trimming cost V 5 bases and J 3 bases; bases outside gene matches: 3. Germline CDR1 is SGHAT and CDR2 is FQNNGV. This CDR3 comprises 14 residues. The CDR3 DNA sequence: TGTGCCAGCAGCCCTAGCGGGGGCGAAGAGACCCAGTACTTC. It encodes CASSPSGGEETQYF.

This chain connects TRBV7-9 to TRBJ2-2, with 7 bases identical to TRBD1. CDR1 SEHNR and CDR2 FQNEAQ come from the germline V gene (reference sequence). The junction had 8 bases not matched to a gene; V was cut back by 4 bases and J by 6 bases. The CDR3 totals 15 residues. The DNA for the CDR3 is TGTGCCAGCAGCTCCCCGGGACAGAGGGCCGGGGAGCTGTTTTTT. Residues: CASSSPGQRAGELFF.

V usage is TRBV12-5 and J usage is TRBJ1-3; a weak D match, TRBD1 (6 bases). Germline lookup yields CDR1 LGHNT and CDR2 FRNRAP. This CDR3 has 16 residues. Deletions cut 1 base from V and 4 bases from J, with 14 bases between. In nucleotides, the CDR3 is TGTGCTAGTGGTTTGGACCTACAGGGCGGCGGAAACACCATATATTTT. It yields the protein CASGLDLQGGGNTIYF.

The chain combines TRBV6-6 with TRBJ2-3, with D possibly being TRBD2 (5 bases). The V gene lost 6 bases and the J gene lost 6 bases, with 10 bases spanning the gap. Germline CDR1 MNHNY, CDR2 SVGAGI (reference sequence). The CDR3 loop spans 12 amino acids. CDR3 residues: CASSPGIDTQYF. As DNA, the CDR3 is TGTGCCAGCAGCCCGGGGATCGATACGCAGTATTTT.

This sequence joins TRBV19 and TRBJ1-5; D is possibly TRBD1 (6 bases). Germline V gene data show CDR1 as LNHDA and CDR2 as SQIVND (reference sequence). Trimming removed 3 bases at V and 0 bases at J, with 12 bases between. This CDR3 is 16 amino acids long. Here the CDR3 DNA reads TGTGCCAGTAGTATTAAGGGACAACCTAGCAATCAGCCCCAGCATTTT. Its protein product is CASSIKGQPSNQPQHF.

The V gene is TRBV11-2, the J gene TRBJ2-1, with TRBD1 as a possible D gene (6 bases). Deletions cut 5 bases from V and 4 bases from J, with 12 bases between. The CDR3 is 14 amino acids. The germline V gene encodes CDR1 SGHAT and CDR2 FQNNGV. The CDR3 bases are TGTGCCAGCAGCGACGGGACACTGTACAATGAGCAGTTCTTC. The encoded protein is CASSDGTLYNEQFF.

The rearrangement joins TRBV9 to TRBJ2-7; perhaps D is TRBD1 or TRBD2 (6 bases each). This CDR3 spans 14 amino acids. V lost 3 bases, J lost 10 bases, and 20 bases lay in between. Germline CDR1 and CDR2: SGDLS and YYNGEE. The CDR3 sequence: CASSGERGRGPQYF. CDR3 nucleotide sequence: TGTGCCAGCAGCGGAGAACGGGGCCGGGGGCCCCAGTACTTC. The whole variable domain, filled in from reference TRBV9 and TRBJ2-7, reads DSGVTQTPKHLITATGQRVTLRCSPRSGDLSVYWYQQSLDQGLQFLIQYYNGEERAKGNILERFSAQQFPDLHSELNLSSLELGDSALYFCASSGERGRGPQYFGPGTRLTVT.

The chain employs TRBV27 and TRBJ2-6, with no clear D. Germline V gene data show CDR1 as MNHEY and CDR2 as SMNVEV (reference sequence). This CDR3 has 13 residues. Trimming left V 3 bases short and J 0 bases short, with 0 bases between. Here the CDR3 DNA reads TGTGCCAGCAGTTTCTCTGGGGCCAACGTCCTGACTTTC. The encoded protein is CASSFSGANVLTF.

This clone has just one count. The rearrangement uses TRBV19 and TRBJ1-2; no clear D gene. The germline V and J ends were trimmed by 5 bases and 5 bases, with 9 bases remaining between them. This CDR3 is built from 12 residues. Germline values: CDR1 LNHDA, CDR2 SQIVND (reference sequence). In DNA form, the CDR3 reads TGTGCCAGTAGTCCCCGGGAATATGGCTACACCTTC. Translation gives CASSPREYGYTF.

The J gene is TRBJ2-5, the V gene TRBV23-1; tentatively, D is TRBD2 (5 bases). TRBV23-1 is sorted into the ORF group, with uncertain function. V was cut by 1 base and J by 1 base, with 10 bases left in between. The CDR3 is 15 amino acids. The CDR3 here is CASSQLVTSQETQYF. The DNA of the CDR3 is TGCGCCAGCAGTCAATTGGTAACTAGCCAAGAGACCCAGTACTTC.

The CDR3 spells CASSFGRGIAQETQYF. Written as DNA, the CDR3 is TGCGCCAGCAGCTTCGGCAGGGGGATCGCGCAAGAGACCCAGTACTTC. This chain joins TRBV5-1 and TRBJ2-5, with 7 bases fitting TRBD1. In germline, CDR1 is SGHRS, CDR2 YFSETQ. The junction had 9 bases not matched to a gene; V was cut back by 2 bases and J by 2 bases. This CDR3 has 16 amino acids. The full variable domain, completed using reference TRBV5-1 and TRBJ2-5, is KAGVTQTPRYLIKTRGQQVTLSCSPISGHRSVSWYQQTPGQGLQFLFEYFSETQRNKGNFPGRFSGRQFSNSRSEMNVSTLELGDSALYLCASSFGRGIAQETQYFGPGTRLLVL.

The chain couples TRBV6-5 to TRBJ2-6; 7 bases line up with TRBD2. CDR1 is MNHEY, CDR2 SVGAGI, per germline. The CDR3 totals 15 residues. The J segment lost 0 bases and the V segment lost 8 bases, leaving 4 bases of the junction unmatched. The CDR3 sequence is CASSRGSSGANVLTF. The CDR3, as DNA: TGTGCCAGCTCTCGCGGGAGCTCTGGGGCCAACGTCCTGACTTTC.

J is TRBJ2-3 and V is TRBV29-1; 10 nucleotides line up with TRBD1. There are 17 residues in the CDR3. The junction had 13 bases not matched to a gene; V was cut back by 5 bases and J by 2 bases. CDR1 SQVTM and CDR2 ANQGSEA come from the germline V gene. The CDR3 loop is CSVHQPLGQGHTDTQYF. The CDR3, as DNA: TGCAGCGTTCATCAGCCATTGGGACAGGGGCACACAGATACGCAGTATTTT.

The chain uses TRBV29-1 and TRBJ1-2, with TRBD1 as a possible D gene (5 bases). Per the germline V gene, CDR1 is SQVTM and CDR2 is ANQGSEA. CDR3 length equals 12 residues. V was clipped by 7 bases and J by 4 bases, with 13 bases between them. The CDR3 DNA sequence: TGCAGCGCCTCCAGGGAGGGCTATGGCTACACCTTC. Translation gives CSASREGYGYTF.

V gene TRBV28 combines with J gene TRBJ2-6; a possible D gene is TRBD2 (5 bases). V lost 5 bases to trimming and J lost 0 bases, with 11 bases between them. Germline lookup yields CDR1 MDHEN and CDR2 SYDVKM. The CDR3 length is 16 residues. The CDR3 protein is CASSLARGSGANVLTF. The CDR3 DNA is TGTGCCAGCAGTCTAGCTCGGGGCTCTGGGGCCAACGTCCTGACTTTC.

The chain joins TRBV6-6 to TRBJ2-7; D is uncertain. Germline CDR1 and CDR2: MNHNY and SVGAGI (reference sequence). CDR3 length: 12 amino acids. The ends were cut back, 7 bases at V and 2 bases at J, with 9 bases in the middle. The DNA of the CDR3 is TGTGCCAGCATCGATCCACCCTACGAGCAGTACTTC. Translation gives CASIDPPYEQYF.

The chain carries TRBV4-3 and TRBJ1-5; D unclear. Trimming shortened V by 1 base and J by 4 bases, and 14 bases separated the two germline ends. The CDR3 has 16 amino acids. CDR1 and CDR2 (germline): LGHNA, YSLEER. CDR3 bases: TGCGCCAGCAGCCAAGTAACCGGGCCCCCTAATCAGCCCCAGCATTTT. Translation: CASSQVTGPPNQPQHF.

This chain connects TRBV28 to TRBJ2-7, with TRBD1 matching 7 bases. CDR1 is MDHEN, CDR2 SYDVKM, per germline. The CDR3 has 15 residues. V was pared by 6 bases and J by 9 bases, with 17 bases of the junction left unmatched. The CDR3 loop reads CASRRTGYDLRGQYF. The DNA of the CDR3 is TGTGCCAGCAGGCGGACAGGATATGACTTACGAGGGCAGTACTTC.

This clone occurred once. The chain joins TRBV29-1 to TRBJ2-2; 10 bases map to TRBD2. The junction had 14 bases not matched to a gene; V was cut back by 3 bases and J by 7 bases. Germline V lookup: CDR1 SQVTM, CDR2 ANQGSEA. CDR3 length: 17 residues. CDR3 sequence: CSVEKAGGPFLVGELFF. CDR3 coding DNA: TGCAGCGTTGAGAAAGCGGGGGGGCCGTTTCTTGTCGGGGAGCTGTTTTTT.

Comments on this clone: Other DNA sequences from this sample encode an identical CDR3 as well. This sequence joins TRBV4-3 and TRBJ1-3; the D gene is possibly TRBD1 (6 bases). Germline CDR1 LGHNA, CDR2 YSLEER. V lost 4 bases, J lost 1 base, and 17 bases lay in between. The CDR3 is 17 amino acids. The CDR3 region has the DNA TGCGCCAGCAGCCCCTATTCAGAGACAGGATCTGGAAACACCATATATTTT. It translates to CASSPYSETGSGNTIYF.

This clone was observed a few times. The gene calls are TRBV6-6 and TRBJ1-2; possibly TRBD1 for D (6 bases). CDR1 and CDR2 from the germline V gene are MNHNY and SVGAGI (reference sequence). With 8 bases removed from V and 4 bases from J, the gap between germline ends came to 14 bases. CDR3 length: 13 residues. CDR3 in amino acids: CASAGEGGYGYTF. CDR3 in DNA: TGTGCCAGCGCAGGAGAAGGGGGCTATGGCTACACCTTC.

This rearrangement joins TRBV14 to TRBJ2-5, with 8 nucleotides matching TRBD2. The J segment lost 7 bases and the V segment lost 3 bases, leaving 16 bases of the junction unmatched. Germline V gene sequence: CDR1 SGHDN, CDR2 FVKESK. The CDR3 extends over 17 amino acids. CDR3 DNA sequence: TGTGCCAGCAGCCACGCCGGTAGACCGGGACTAGGACGGACCCAGTACTTC. As protein: CASSHAGRPGLGRTQYF. The entire variable domain, with the rest obtained from reference TRBV14 and TRBJ2-5, is as follows: EAGVTQFPSHSVIEKGQTVTLRCDPISGHDNLYWYRRVMGKEIKFLLHFVKESKQDESGMPNNRFLAERTGGTYSTLKVQPAELEDSGVYFCASSHAGRPGLGRTQYFGPGTRLLVL.

This clone was seen only once. V usage is TRBV29-1 and J usage is TRBJ1-2, with 9 bases that match TRBD1. CDR1 and CDR2 from the germline V gene are SQVTM and ANQGSEA. The J segment lost 4 bases and the V segment lost 6 bases, leaving 9 bases of the junction unmatched. This CDR3 has 14 amino acids. DNA of the CDR3: TGCAGCGTGGGGGAGGGACAGGGCACCTATGGCTACACCTTC. It specifies CSVGEGQGTYGYTF.